The 25 T cell receptor beta chains listed next were all sequenced from one sample in a study of PD-1 blockade in classical Hodgkin lymphoma. Relapses following autologous stem cell transplantation were seen in all patients, with brentuximab vedotin exposure varying. TCRdb keeps only in-frame clones here, not all; method: immunoSEQ multiplex PCR. The sample carries thousands of clones, about 76% recorded once. Material: peripheral blood mononuclear cells (PBMCs), obtained before the second cycle of nivolumab. The receptors originated from a human donor with classical Hodgkin lymphoma.

This clone was seen just once. In DNA, the CDR3 is TGCGCCAGCAGCCAGGATACCGATGGGAACACTGAAGCTTTCTTT. Translated: CASSQDTDGNTEAFF. The chain joins TRBV4-3 to TRBJ1-1; D gene ambiguous. The CDR3 consists of 15 residues. Trimming removed 3 bases at V and 1 base at J, with 12 bases between. The germline V gene encodes CDR1 LGHNA and CDR2 YSLEER.

This chain's CDR3 is CASSLPCRSSGPPWVYEQYF. In DNA, the CDR3 is TGCGCCAGCAGCCTCCCGTGTCGGTCTAGCGGGCCACCTTGGGTCTACGAGCAGTACTTC. The J gene is TRBJ2-7, the V gene TRBV23-1; 8 bases agree with TRBD2. TRBV23-1 is flagged as an ORF with uncertain function. J lost 3 bases, V lost 6 bases, and 25 bases had no gene match. CDR3 length: 20 amino acids.

The chain has TRBV28 and TRBJ1-5; D uncertain. The CDR3 runs 13 residues. Germline CDR1 and CDR2: MDHEN and SYDVKM. The V gene lost 5 bases and the J gene lost 7 bases, with 12 bases spanning the gap. The CDR3 coding sequence is TGTGCCAGCAGTCTTAGCTTCTCCCAGCCCCAGCATTTT. It yields the protein CASSLSFSQPQHF.

The rearrangement links TRBV6-6 to TRBJ2-1; D gene uncertain. The V end lost 4 bases, the J end lost 7 bases, and 5 bases lay between the germline ends. The CDR3 runs to 11 residues. The germline V gene encodes CDR1 MNHNY and CDR2 SVGAGI (reference sequence). The CDR3 DNA is TGTGCCAGCAGTTCGAAGAATGAGCAGTTCTTC. Its translation: CASSSKNEQFF.

This clone has only a few counts. The J gene is TRBJ1-1, the V gene TRBV5-6; TRBD1 matches 7 bases. J was trimmed by 3 bases and V by 4 bases; bases with no gene match: 18. The germline V gene has CDR1 SGHDT and CDR2 YYEEEE. This CDR3 region has 18 residues. For the CDR3, the DNA is TGTGCCAGCAGCAGCACAACAGGGGTCGGTATCGTAGACACTGAAGCTTTCTTT. As protein: CASSSTTGVGIVDTEAFF.

The rearrangement joins TRBV7-2 to TRBJ1-4, with D perhaps TRBD1 (5 bases). V was cut by 6 bases and J by 3 bases, with 17 bases left in between. The CDR3 is made up of 16 amino acids. From germline, CDR1 is SGHTA and CDR2 FQGNSA. CDR3 loop: CASSLMMGGANEKLFF. CDR3 coding DNA: TGTGCCAGCAGTCTAATGATGGGAGGGGCTAATGAAAAACTGTTTTTT.

Regarding this clone: One junction end does not reproduce the germline sequence, and a read error may be involved. The chain links TRBV15 to TRBJ2-5, with 8 bases fitting TRBD1. CDR1 LNHNV and CDR2 YYDKDF come from the germline V gene (reference sequence). This CDR3 has 15 amino acids. This CDR3 is CATSGDRTGKETQYF. CDR3 in DNA: TGTGCCACCAGCGGAGACCGGACAGGGAAAGAGACCCAGTACTTC.

V and J are TRBV1 and TRBJ2-3; the DNA was not used to check the table's D call, TRBD1. TRBV1 is classified as a pseudogene. CDR3 length: 15 residues. CDR3 nucleotides: TGCACCAGCTGCCCCCCAGGGCGAAAGACAGATACGCAGTATTTT. Translation: CTSCPPGRKTDTQYF.

This clone was counted a single time. This sequence joins TRBV30 and TRBJ1-4; TRBD1 is a possible D gene (5 bases). Germline V gene data show CDR1 as GTSNPN and CDR2 as SVGIG (reference sequence). V lost 5 bases, J lost 8 bases, and 9 bases lay in between. This CDR3 has 11 residues. This CDR3 reads CAWAGNEKLFF. In DNA form, the CDR3 reads TGTGCCTGGGCAGGGAACGAAAAACTGTTTTTT. Full variable domain (rest looked up from reference TRBV30 and TRBJ1-4): SQTIHQWPATLVQPVGSPLSLECTVEGTSNPNLYWYRQAAGRGLQLLFYSVGIGQISSEVPQNLSASRPQDRQFILSSKKLLLSDSGFYLCAWAGNEKLFFGSGTQLSVL.

The chain employs TRBV13 and TRBJ2-1, with TRBD2 matching over 9 bases. The CDR3 sequence is 15 residues long. V shed 0 bases and J 3 bases; nucleotides not matched to a gene: 0. CDR1 and CDR2 (germline): PRHDT, FYEKMQ (reference sequence). The CDR3 loop reads CASSLGSGSYNEQFF. The CDR3 DNA reads as TGTGCCAGCAGCTTAGGTAGCGGGAGCTACAATGAGCAGTTCTTC.

This clone was seen only a few times. The chain links TRBV18 to TRBJ1-1; D not resolved. V lost 6 bases to trimming and J lost 6 bases, with 14 bases between them. The CDR3 runs to 13 residues. Germline CDR1 reads KGHSH; CDR2 reads LQKENI. CDR3 amino acids: CASSPSPQAEAFF. In nucleotides, the CDR3 is TGTGCCAGCTCTCCAAGCCCCCAGGCTGAAGCTTTCTTT.

This chain joins TRBV4-1 and TRBJ1-1; D is unclear. The V end was cut by 7 bases, the J end by 0 bases, with 15 bases between. Per germline, CDR1 MGHRA and CDR2 YSYEKL. CDR3 length: 15 amino acids. Here the CDR3 DNA reads TGCGCCAGCACTCAATTTATGGAGGTGAACACTGAAGCTTTCTTT. This codes for CASTQFMEVNTEAFF.

This clone came up a few times. The chain is built from TRBV21-1 and TRBJ2-7. TRBV21-1 is reported as a pseudogene. This CDR3 region has 12 residues. The CDR3 region has the DNA TGTGCCAGCAGCAAAGTTCTGGGAGAGCAGTACTTC. It is translated as CASSKVLGEQYF.

V usage is TRBV2 and J usage is TRBJ1-5; D not resolved. The CDR3 runs 15 residues. Germline-derived CDR1 and CDR2 are SNHLY and FYNNEI. The V end was cut by 3 bases, the J end by 3 bases, with 12 bases between. CDR3: CASSDPFPSNQPQHF. The CDR3 DNA reads TGTGCCAGCAGTGATCCTTTCCCCTCCAATCAGCCCCAGCATTTT.

The sample holds a few counts of this clone. The gene calls are TRBV6-6 and TRBJ2-3; D tentatively fits TRBD1 or TRBD2 (5 bases each). V gave up 4 bases and J gave up 8 bases, with 16 bases separating them. Per germline, CDR1 MNHNY and CDR2 SVGAGI (reference sequence). This CDR3 contains 14 residues. The CDR3 region is CASSLSIGAGTQYF. The CDR3 nucleotides are TGTGCCAGCAGTTTATCTATAGGGGCGGGTACGCAGTATTTT.

Only one count was recorded for this clone. The genes are TRBV28 and TRBJ2-7; no reliable D call. Germline V gives CDR1 MDHEN, CDR2 SYDVKM. The CDR3 extends over 13 amino acids. V gave up 6 bases and J gave up 3 bases, with 12 bases separating them. The chain's CDR3 is CASRGMSLYEQYF. The CDR3 DNA reads TGTGCCAGCAGGGGGATGAGCCTCTACGAGCAGTACTTC.

Regarding this clone: Distinct nucleotide sequences in the sample also encode this CDR3. The genes are TRBV7-8 and TRBJ1-1; 7 nucleotides align to TRBD1. Germline V gene sequence: CDR1 SGHVS, CDR2 FQNEAQ. Losses at the gene ends were 2 bases for V and 3 bases for J; bases not matched to a gene: 3. The CDR3 length is 14 residues. The CDR3 nucleotides read TGTGCCAGCAGCTTACAGGGGGGCCACACTGAAGCTTTCTTT. Protein sequence: CASSLQGGHTEAFF.

This clone has just a few counts. The chain uses TRBV4-2 and TRBJ2-1; a possible D gene is TRBD2 (6 bases). The V gene's germline CDR1 is LGHNA and CDR2 YNFKEQ. V was trimmed by 1 base and J by 0 bases, leaving 19 bases between them. The length of the CDR3 is 19 residues. The CDR3 DNA reads as TGTGCCAGCAGCCAAGTCGAGGGACTCTTCCGGAGCTCCTACAATGAGCAGTTCTTC. This sequence encodes CASSQVEGLFRSSYNEQFF.

CDR3 loop: CASSLDNADMNGYTF. CDR3 DNA: TGCGCCAGCAGCTTGGATAATGCAGATATGAATGGCTACACCTTC. V is TRBV5-1 and J is TRBJ1-2; D not resolved. CDR3 length: 15 amino acids. The germline V and J ends were trimmed by 0 bases and 6 bases, with 15 bases remaining between them. Germline values: CDR1 SGHRS, CDR2 YFSETQ.

The genes are TRBV27 and TRBJ2-3; D remains unclear. The CDR3 runs to 19 residues. Germline-derived CDR1 and CDR2 are MNHEY and SMNVEV (reference sequence). V was shortened by 6 bases and J by 4 bases, with 29 bases between the two germline ends. CDR3 sequence (DNA): TGTGCCAGCAGCCCAGTCGGTTTATCCGCCATTCCTAGTGCAGATACGCAGTATTTT. It translates to CASSPVGLSAIPSADTQYF.

The chain is built from TRBV7-2 and TRBJ2-1, with D perhaps TRBD2 (5 bases). Trimming pared 1 base from V and 2 bases from J, leaving 9 bases between. Germline V gives CDR1 SGHTA, CDR2 FQGNSA. This CDR3 has 15 amino acids. The CDR3 DNA sequence: TGTGCCAGCAGCTTAGACGCGGGTCCCTACAATGAGCAGTTCTTC. It is translated as CASSLDAGPYNEQFF.

V and J are TRBV4-2 and TRBJ1-1; D is uncertain. The CDR3 contains 13 residues. Germline V CDR1 and CDR2: LGHNA, YNFKEQ. V was pared by 4 bases and J by 1 base, with 7 bases between. CDR3 sequence reads: CASSPNTNTEAFF. CDR3 sequence (DNA): TGTGCCAGCAGCCCGAACACGAACACTGAAGCTTTCTTT.

This clone has just a few counts. The chain joins TRBV7-8 to TRBJ2-6; 7 bases are a match to TRBD1. The CDR3 length is 17 residues. The V and J ends lost 0 bases and 2 bases, in that order; junction bases with no gene match: 4. Germline CDR1 and CDR2: SGHVS and FQNEAQ. The DNA for the CDR3 is TGTGCCAGCAGCTTAGCCCAAACAGGGGCTGGGGCCAACGTCCTGACTTTC. Translation: CASSLAQTGAGANVLTF.

The V and J genes are TRBV4-3 and TRBJ1-1; maybe TRBD1 (5 bases). Trimming stripped 0 bases from V and 0 bases from J, with 20 bases between. This CDR3 is built from 19 residues. The germline V gene encodes CDR1 LGHNA and CDR2 YSLEER. The CDR3 sequence is CASSQDRLAGFLMNTEAFF. In nucleotides, the CDR3 is TGCGCCAGCAGCCAAGATCGGTTGGCAGGGTTCCTTATGAACACTGAAGCTTTCTTT.

This sequence joins TRBV28 and TRBJ2-7, with TRBD1 identical over 7 bases. The CDR3 is 15 amino acids. The germline CDR1 and CDR2 sequences are MDHEN and SYDVKM. Germline trimming cut 2 bases from V and 3 bases from J; bases unmatched to any gene: 7. The DNA for the CDR3 is TGTGCCAGCAGTTTAGGTGACAGGGAATTCTACGAGCAGTACTTC. Protein product: CASSLGDREFYEQYF.